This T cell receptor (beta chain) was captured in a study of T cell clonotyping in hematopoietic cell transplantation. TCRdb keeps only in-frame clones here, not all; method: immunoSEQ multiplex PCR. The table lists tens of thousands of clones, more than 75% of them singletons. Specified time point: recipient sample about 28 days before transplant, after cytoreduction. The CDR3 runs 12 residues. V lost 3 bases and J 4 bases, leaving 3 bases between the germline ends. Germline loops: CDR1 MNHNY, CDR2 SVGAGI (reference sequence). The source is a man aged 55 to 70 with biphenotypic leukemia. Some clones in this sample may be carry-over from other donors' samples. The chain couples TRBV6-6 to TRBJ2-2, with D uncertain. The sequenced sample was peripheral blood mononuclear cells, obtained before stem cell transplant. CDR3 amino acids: CASSYPTGELFF. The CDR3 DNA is TGTGCCAGCAGTTATCCCACCGGGGAGCTGTTTTTT.